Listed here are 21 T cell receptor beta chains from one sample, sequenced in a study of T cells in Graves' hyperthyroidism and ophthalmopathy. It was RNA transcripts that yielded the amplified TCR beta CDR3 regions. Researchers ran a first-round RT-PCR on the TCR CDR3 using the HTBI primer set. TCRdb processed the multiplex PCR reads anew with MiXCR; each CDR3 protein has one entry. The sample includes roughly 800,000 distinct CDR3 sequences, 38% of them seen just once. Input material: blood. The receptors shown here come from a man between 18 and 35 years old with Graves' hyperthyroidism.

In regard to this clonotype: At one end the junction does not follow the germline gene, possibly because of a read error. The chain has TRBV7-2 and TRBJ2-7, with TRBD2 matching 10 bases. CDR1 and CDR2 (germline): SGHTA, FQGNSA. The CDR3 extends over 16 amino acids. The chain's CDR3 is CAGSQDGSGRFNEQYF. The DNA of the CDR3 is TGCGCCGGTAGCCAAGATGGTAGCGGGAGGTTTAACGAGCAGTACTTC.

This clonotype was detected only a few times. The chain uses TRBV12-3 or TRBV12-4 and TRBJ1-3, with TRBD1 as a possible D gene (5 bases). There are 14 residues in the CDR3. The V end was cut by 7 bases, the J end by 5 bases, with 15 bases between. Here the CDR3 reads CASTPGLQRNTIYF. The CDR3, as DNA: TGTGCCAGCACCCCGGGACTCCAAAGAAACACCATATATTTT.

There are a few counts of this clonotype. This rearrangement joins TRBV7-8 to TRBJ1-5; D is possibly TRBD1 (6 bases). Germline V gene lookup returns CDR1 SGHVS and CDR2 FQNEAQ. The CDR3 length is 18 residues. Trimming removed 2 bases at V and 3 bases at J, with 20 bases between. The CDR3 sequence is CASSLTSSRGLNNQPQHF. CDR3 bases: TGTGCCAGCAGCTTAACATCTTCTAGGGGGTTGAACAATCAGCCCCAGCATTTT.

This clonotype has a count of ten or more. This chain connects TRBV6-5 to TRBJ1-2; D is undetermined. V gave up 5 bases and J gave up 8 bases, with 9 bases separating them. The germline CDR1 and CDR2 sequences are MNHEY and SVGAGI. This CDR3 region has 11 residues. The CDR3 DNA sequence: TGTGCCAGCAGTGAAGAACCAGGCTACACCTTC. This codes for CASSEEPGYTF.

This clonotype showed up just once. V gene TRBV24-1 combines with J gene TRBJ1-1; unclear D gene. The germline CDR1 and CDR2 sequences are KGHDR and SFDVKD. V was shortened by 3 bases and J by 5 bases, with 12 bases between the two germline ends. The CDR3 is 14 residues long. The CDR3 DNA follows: TGTGCCACCAGTGATGCTCGGGGAAAGACTGAAGCTTTCTTT. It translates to CATSDARGKTEAFF.

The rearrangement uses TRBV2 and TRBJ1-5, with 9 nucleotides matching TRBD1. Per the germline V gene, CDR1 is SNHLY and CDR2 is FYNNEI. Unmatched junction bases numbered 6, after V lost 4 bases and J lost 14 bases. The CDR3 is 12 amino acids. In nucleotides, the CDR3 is TGTGCCAGCAGTGGACAGGGGGAGTACGAGCATTTT. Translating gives CASSGQGEYEHF.

The chain's CDR3 is CASKSTTGLGYTF. In DNA, the CDR3 is TGTGCCAGCAAATCGACGACAGGGCTGGGCTACACCTTC. The V and J genes are TRBV6-5 and TRBJ1-2, with 7 positions matching TRBD1. Trimming at V came to 7 bases and at J to 8 bases, leaving 10 bases not matched to a gene. In germline, CDR1 is MNHEY, CDR2 SVGAGI. The CDR3 runs to 13 residues.

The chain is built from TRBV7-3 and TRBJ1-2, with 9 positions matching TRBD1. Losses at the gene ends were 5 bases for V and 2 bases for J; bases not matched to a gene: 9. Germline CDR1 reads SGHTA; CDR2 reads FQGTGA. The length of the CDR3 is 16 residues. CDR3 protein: CASSLLRDRANYGYTF. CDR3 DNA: TGTGCCAGCAGCCTGTTGCGGGACAGGGCGAACTATGGCTACACCTTC.

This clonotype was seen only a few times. The CDR3 here is CASSLVVVDYEQYF. The CDR3 nucleotides are TGTGCCAGCAGCTTAGTCGTTGTGGACTACGAGCAGTACTTC. The chain has TRBV7-2 and TRBJ2-7; D is uncertain. V dropped 1 base and J dropped 3 bases, with 10 bases sitting between them. The CDR3 sequence is 14 residues long. Germline CDR1 SGHTA, CDR2 FQGNSA.

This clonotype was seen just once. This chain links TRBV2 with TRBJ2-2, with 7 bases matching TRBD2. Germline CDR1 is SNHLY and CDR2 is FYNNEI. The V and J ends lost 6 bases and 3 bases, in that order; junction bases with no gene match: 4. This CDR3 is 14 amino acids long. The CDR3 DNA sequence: TGTGCCAGCAGATCAAGCGGGGACACCGGGGAGCTGTTTTTT. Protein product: CASRSSGDTGELFF.

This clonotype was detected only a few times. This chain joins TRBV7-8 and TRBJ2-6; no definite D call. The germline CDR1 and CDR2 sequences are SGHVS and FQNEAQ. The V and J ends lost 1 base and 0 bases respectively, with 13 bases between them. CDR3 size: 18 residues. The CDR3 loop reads CASSLVGHLSSGANVLTF. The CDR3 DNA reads TGTGCCAGCAGCTTAGTCGGCCACCTTAGCTCTGGGGCCAACGTCCTGACTTTC.

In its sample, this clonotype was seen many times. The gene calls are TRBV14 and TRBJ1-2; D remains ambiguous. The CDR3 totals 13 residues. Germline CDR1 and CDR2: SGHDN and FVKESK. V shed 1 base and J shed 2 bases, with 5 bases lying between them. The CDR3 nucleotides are TGTGCCAGCAGCCAAGGGGTGAACTATGGCTACACCTTC. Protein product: CASSQGVNYGYTF.

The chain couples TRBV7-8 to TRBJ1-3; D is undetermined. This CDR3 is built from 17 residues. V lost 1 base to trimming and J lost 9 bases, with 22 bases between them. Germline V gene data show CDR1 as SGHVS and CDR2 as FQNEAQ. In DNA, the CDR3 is TGTGCCAGCAGCTTAGGACGAATAGCGGGAGTCGGTGGCACCATATATTTT. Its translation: CASSLGRIAGVGGTIYF.

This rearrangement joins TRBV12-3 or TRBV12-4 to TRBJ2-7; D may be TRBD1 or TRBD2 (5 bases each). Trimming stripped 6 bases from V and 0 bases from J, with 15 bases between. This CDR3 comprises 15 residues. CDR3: CASRAGAVSSYEQYF. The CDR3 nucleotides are TGTGCCAGCAGAGCCGGGGCCGTAAGCTCCTACGAGCAGTACTTC.

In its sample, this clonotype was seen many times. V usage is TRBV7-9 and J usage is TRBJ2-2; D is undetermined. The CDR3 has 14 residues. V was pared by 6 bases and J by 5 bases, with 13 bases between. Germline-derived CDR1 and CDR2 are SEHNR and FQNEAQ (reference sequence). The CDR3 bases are TGTGCCAGCAGTACCCCCTCAAGGACCGGGGAGCTGTTTTTT. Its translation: CASSTPSRTGELFF. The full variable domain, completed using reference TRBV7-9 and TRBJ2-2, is DTGVSQNPRHKITKRGQNVTFRCDPISEHNRLYWYRQTLGQGPEFLTYFQNEAQLEKSRLLSDRFSAERPKGSFSTLEIQRTEQGDSAMYLCASSTPSRTGELFFGEGSRLTVL.

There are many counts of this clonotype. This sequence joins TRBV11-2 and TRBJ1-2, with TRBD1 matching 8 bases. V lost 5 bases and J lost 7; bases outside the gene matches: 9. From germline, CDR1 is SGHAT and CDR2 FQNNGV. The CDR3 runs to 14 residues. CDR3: CASSPGQGVGGYTF. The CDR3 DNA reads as TGTGCCAGCAGCCCCGGACAGGGCGTAGGTGGCTACACCTTC.

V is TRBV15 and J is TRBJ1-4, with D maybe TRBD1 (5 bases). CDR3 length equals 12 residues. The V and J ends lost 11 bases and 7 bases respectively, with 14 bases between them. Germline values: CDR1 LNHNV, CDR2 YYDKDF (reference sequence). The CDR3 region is CALSGASEKLFF. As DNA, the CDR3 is TGTGCCCTCAGTGGGGCGAGTGAAAAACTGTTTTTT.

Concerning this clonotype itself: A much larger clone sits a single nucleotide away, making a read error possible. CDR3 in amino acids: CSALPGTLGNSPLHF. The CDR3 nucleotides read TGCAGTGCACTCCCAGGGACCCTGGGTAATTCACCCCTCCACTTT. The gene calls are TRBV20-1 and TRBJ1-6; D is possibly TRBD1 (5 bases). V was shortened by 6 bases and J by 6 bases, with 18 bases between the two germline ends. Per the germline V gene, CDR1 is DFQATT and CDR2 is SNEGSKA (reference sequence). This CDR3 spans 15 amino acids.

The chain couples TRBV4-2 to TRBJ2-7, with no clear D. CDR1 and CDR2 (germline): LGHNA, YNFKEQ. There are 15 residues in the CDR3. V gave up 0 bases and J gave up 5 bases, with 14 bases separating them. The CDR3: CASSQDGVRPNEQYF. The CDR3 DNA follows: TGTGCCAGCAGCCAAGACGGCGTCAGACCCAACGAGCAGTACTTC.

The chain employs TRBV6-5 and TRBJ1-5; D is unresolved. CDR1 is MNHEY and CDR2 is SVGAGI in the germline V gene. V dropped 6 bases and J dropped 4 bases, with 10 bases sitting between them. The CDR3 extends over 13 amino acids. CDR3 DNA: TGTGCCAGCAGCCCACAGCAGAATCAGCCCCAGCATTTT. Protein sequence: CASSPQQNQPQHF.

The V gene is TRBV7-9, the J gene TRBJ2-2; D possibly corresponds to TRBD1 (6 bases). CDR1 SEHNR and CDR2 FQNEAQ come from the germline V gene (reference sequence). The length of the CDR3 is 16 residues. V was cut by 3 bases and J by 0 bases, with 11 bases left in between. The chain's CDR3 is CASSLWDTTNTGELFF. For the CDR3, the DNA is TGTGCCAGCAGCTTGTGGGACACTACGAACACCGGGGAGCTGTTTTTT.